The rows below give T cell receptor beta chains drawn from one sample of a study of shared clonotypes between healthy human individuals. Assay: immunoSEQ multiplex PCR; the TCRdb copy retains only in-frame clones and omits some. Seen here are hundreds of thousands of clones, roughly 98% observed once, and the top ten hold around 0.3%. The source material was naive CD8+ T cells sorted from blood. The receptors were gathered from a man younger than 40 in good health. The CDR3 runs from the conserved cysteine through the conserved F or W. D genes are given only for firm matches. The listing skips clone size in some rows; elsewhere it reads once, few, many or a size class.

d_call: TRBD2
clone_size: -
j_call: TRBJ2-7
v_call: TRBV29-1
cdr3_nt: TGCAGCGTGACTAGCGCCCCTAGGTACGAGCAGTACTTC
cdr3_aa: CSVTSAPRYEQYF

d_call: TRBD2
clone_size: -
j_call: TRBJ2-1
v_call: TRBV13
cdr3_nt: TGTGCCAGCAGCTCGTATAGCGGGAAATACAATGAGCAGTTCTTC
cdr3_aa: CASSSYSGKYNEQFF

d_call: -
clone_size: -
j_call: TRBJ2-6
v_call: TRBV5-6
cdr3_nt: TGTGCCAGCAGCTTTGCTGGGGCCAACGTCCTGACTTTC
cdr3_aa: CASSFAGANVLTF

d_call: TRBD2
clone_size: -
j_call: TRBJ2-4
v_call: TRBV5-1
cdr3_nt: TGCGCCAGCAGCTTGGTGGCGGGGGGGCCCAAAAACATTCAGTACTTC
cdr3_aa: CASSLVAGGPKNIQYF

d_call: -
clone_size: -
j_call: TRBJ2-5
v_call: TRBV6-6
cdr3_nt: TGTGCCAGCAGTTACTACGGGACTTTAGGGGAAGAGACCCAGTACTTC
cdr3_aa: CASSYYGTLGEETQYF

d_call: -
clone_size: -
j_call: TRBJ2-2
v_call: TRBV16
cdr3_nt: TGTGCCAGCAGCCAATTCTTGGGGGAGCTGTTTTTT
cdr3_aa: CASSQFLGELFF

d_call: TRBD1
clone_size: -
j_call: TRBJ2-7
v_call: TRBV6-1
cdr3_nt: TGTGCCAGCAGGACGGAGACAGGGGGGCCCTACGAGCAGTACTTC
cdr3_aa: CASRTETGGPYEQYF

d_call: -
clone_size: -
j_call: TRBJ1-5
v_call: TRBV7-9
cdr3_nt: TGTGCCAGCAGCTTATTATCTGAGGATCAGCCCCAGCATTTT
cdr3_aa: CASSLLSEDQPQHF

d_call: -
clone_size: -
j_call: TRBJ2-1
v_call: TRBV9
cdr3_nt: TGTGCCAGCAGCGTCGCTCAAGCGGGCAATGAGCAGTTCTTC
cdr3_aa: CASSVAQAGNEQFF

d_call: -
clone_size: -
j_call: TRBJ2-7
v_call: TRBV10-3
cdr3_nt: TGTGCCATCAGTGAGTCGGATAGAGAGCAGTACTTC
cdr3_aa: CAISESDREQYF

d_call: TRBD1
clone_size: -
j_call: TRBJ2-1
v_call: TRBV27
cdr3_nt: TGTGCCAGCAGTCCCCTGGACAGGGGCCCGCAGGGTGAGCAGTTCTTC
cdr3_aa: CASSPLDRGPQGEQFF

d_call: TRBD2
clone_size: -
j_call: TRBJ2-1
v_call: TRBV29-1
cdr3_nt: TGCAGCGTTGTCGGCGGGAGGGCATCCTACAATGAGCAGTTCTTC
cdr3_aa: CSVVGGRASYNEQFF

d_call: -
clone_size: -
j_call: TRBJ1-2
v_call: TRBV19
cdr3_nt: TGTGCCAGTAGTATTGTACCAGGGGATGGCTACACCTTC
cdr3_aa: CASSIVPGDGYTF

d_call: -
clone_size: -
j_call: TRBJ1-2
v_call: TRBV7-3
cdr3_nt: TGTGCCAGCAGCTTAGACAGTAACTATGGCTACACCTTC
cdr3_aa: CASSLDSNYGYTF

d_call: TRBD1
clone_size: -
j_call: TRBJ2-5
v_call: TRBV5-5
cdr3_nt: TGTGCCAGCAGCTTGGCCGGGACAGGGGTTTTATCGGGCCAAGAGACCCAGTACTTC
cdr3_aa: CASSLAGTGVLSGQETQYF

d_call: TRBD2
clone_size: -
j_call: TRBJ2-3
v_call: TRBV6-4
cdr3_nt: TGTGCCAGCAGTGACAGCGGGAGGGCCACAGATACGCAGTATTTT
cdr3_aa: CASSDSGRATDTQYF

d_call: TRBD1
clone_size: -
j_call: TRBJ2-7
v_call: TRBV27
cdr3_nt: TGTGCCAGCAGTTTATGGGGACAGGGGGCTCGGGAGCAGTACTTC
cdr3_aa: CASSLWGQGAREQYF

d_call: -
clone_size: once
j_call: TRBJ2-3
v_call: TRBV5-1
cdr3_nt: TGCGCCAGCGCTGGAGATACGCAGTATTTT
cdr3_aa: CASAGDTQYF

d_call: TRBD2
clone_size: -
j_call: TRBJ2-6
v_call: TRBV7-6
cdr3_nt: TGTGCCAGCAGCCCCACTAGCGGGAGGCCCTCTGGGGCCAACGTCCTGACTTTC
cdr3_aa: CASSPTSGRPSGANVLTF

d_call: -
clone_size: -
j_call: TRBJ2-3
v_call: TRBV4-3
cdr3_nt: TGCGCCAGCAGCCAAGCATGGGCAGATACGCAGTATTTT
cdr3_aa: CASSQAWADTQYF

d_call: -
clone_size: -
j_call: TRBJ2-2
v_call: TRBV4-1
cdr3_nt: TGCGCCAGCAGCCAAGAAGGGGCGGGCGGGGAGCTGTTTTTT
cdr3_aa: CASSQEGAGGELFF

d_call: -
clone_size: -
j_call: TRBJ1-1
v_call: TRBV10-3
cdr3_nt: TGTGCCATCAGTGAGTCCGACCCGAACACTGAAGCTTTCTTT
cdr3_aa: CAISESDPNTEAFF

d_call: TRBD2
clone_size: -
j_call: TRBJ2-7
v_call: TRBV6-5
cdr3_nt: TGTGCCAGCAGTTACTCTAGCGGGCCCTCCTACGAGCAGTACTTC
cdr3_aa: CASSYSSGPSYEQYF

d_call: TRBD2
clone_size: -
j_call: TRBJ2-3
v_call: TRBV7-9
cdr3_nt: TGTGCCAGCAGCTCTAGCGGCACTCCCCCAGATACGCAGTATTTT
cdr3_aa: CASSSSGTPPDTQYF

d_call: -
clone_size: -
j_call: TRBJ2-1
v_call: TRBV27
cdr3_nt: TGTGCCAGCAGTTTAGTTTCCCGTAATGAGCAGTTCTTC
cdr3_aa: CASSLVSRNEQFF

d_call: -
clone_size: once
j_call: TRBJ2-7
v_call: TRBV29-1
cdr3_nt: TGCAGCGTGGAGGGGGGGAAACCCTACGAGCAGTACTTC
cdr3_aa: CSVEGGKPYEQYF

d_call: TRBD2
clone_size: -
j_call: TRBJ2-5
v_call: TRBV29-1
cdr3_nt: TGCAGCGTTTCGCGGCTAGCGGTCCAAGAGACCCAGTACTTC
cdr3_aa: CSVSRLAVQETQYF

d_call: -
clone_size: -
j_call: TRBJ1-2
v_call: TRBV7-8
cdr3_nt: TGTGCCAGCAGCTTGTACGTATCGGACTTCGGCTACACCTTC
cdr3_aa: CASSLYVSDFGYTF

d_call: -
clone_size: -
j_call: TRBJ2-5
v_call: TRBV27
cdr3_nt: TGTGCCAGCAGTTTCGCTCCCAGGAGTGGGGAGACCCAGTACTTC
cdr3_aa: CASSFAPRSGETQYF

d_call: TRBD1
clone_size: -
j_call: TRBJ1-2
v_call: TRBV29-1
cdr3_nt: TGCAGCGTCGACAGGGGTACTGACCCTGGCTACACCTTC
cdr3_aa: CSVDRGTDPGYTF

d_call: -
clone_size: -
j_call: TRBJ1-1
v_call: TRBV7-9
cdr3_nt: TGTGCCAGCAGCGTAGACCTGAACACTGAAGCTTTCTTT
cdr3_aa: CASSVDLNTEAFF

d_call: -
clone_size: -
j_call: TRBJ2-1
v_call: TRBV13
cdr3_nt: TGTGCCAGCAGCTTGCCGAACAATGAGCAGTTCTTC
cdr3_aa: CASSLPNNEQFF

d_call: -
clone_size: -
j_call: TRBJ2-7
v_call: TRBV9
cdr3_nt: TGTGCCAGCAGCGGTAGCTCCAACGAGCAGTACTTC
cdr3_aa: CASSGSSNEQYF

d_call: TRBD2
clone_size: -
j_call: TRBJ2-1
v_call: TRBV5-4
cdr3_nt: TGTGCCAGCAGCTTCGGACTAGCGGGGTCCAATGAGCAGTTCTTC
cdr3_aa: CASSFGLAGSNEQFF

d_call: -
clone_size: once
j_call: TRBJ2-7
v_call: TRBV27
cdr3_nt: TGTGCCAGCAGTTCCGGACTCCCTTCGTCCTACGAGCAGTACTTC
cdr3_aa: CASSSGLPSSYEQYF

d_call: TRBD2
clone_size: -
j_call: TRBJ2-1
v_call: TRBV5-1
cdr3_nt: TGCGCCAGCAGCTTAGGGAGCGGGAGTAGGAACAATGAGCAGTTCTTC
cdr3_aa: CASSLGSGSRNNEQFF

d_call: -
clone_size: -
j_call: TRBJ2-5
v_call: TRBV29-1
cdr3_nt: TGCAGCGTTGAATGGCAGGGCCAAGAGACCCAGTACTTC
cdr3_aa: CSVEWQGQETQYF

d_call: -
clone_size: once
j_call: TRBJ2-7
v_call: TRBV7-9
cdr3_nt: TGTGCCAGCAGCATCGATCGCTACGAGCAGTACTTC
cdr3_aa: CASSIDRYEQYF

d_call: TRBD2
clone_size: -
j_call: TRBJ2-1
v_call: TRBV19
cdr3_nt: TGTGCCAGTAGTATGGCGGGAGTGTACAATGAGCAGTTCTTC
cdr3_aa: CASSMAGVYNEQFF

d_call: TRBD1
clone_size: -
j_call: TRBJ1-2
v_call: TRBV5-1
cdr3_nt: TGCGCCAGCAGCCTTAAGACAGGGCGTGGCTACACCTTC
cdr3_aa: CASSLKTGRGYTF

d_call: TRBD1
clone_size: -
j_call: TRBJ2-7
v_call: TRBV28
cdr3_nt: TGTGCCAGCAGTCGGGGACAGGGTCTCCACGAGCAGTACTTC
cdr3_aa: CASSRGQGLHEQYF

d_call: TRBD1
clone_size: -
j_call: TRBJ2-1
v_call: TRBV5-8
cdr3_nt: TGTGCCAGCAGCCTAGTGACAGGGGGAAATGAGCAGTTCTTC
cdr3_aa: CASSLVTGGNEQFF

d_call: TRBD2
clone_size: -
j_call: TRBJ2-3
v_call: TRBV4-3
cdr3_nt: TGCGCCAGCAGCCAGGGACTAGCGGGAATCCTGAGTGATACGCAGTATTTT
cdr3_aa: CASSQGLAGILSDTQYF

d_call: TRBD2
clone_size: once
j_call: TRBJ2-5
v_call: TRBV27
cdr3_nt: TGTGCCAGCCGAAGTCTCGGACTAGCGGGAGCCGAGACCCAGTACTTC
cdr3_aa: CASRSLGLAGAETQYF

d_call: TRBD2
clone_size: -
j_call: TRBJ2-1
v_call: TRBV10-2
cdr3_nt: TGCGCCAGCAGCGTAGGGAGCGGGAACTACAATGAGCAGTTCTTC
cdr3_aa: CASSVGSGNYNEQFF

d_call: -
clone_size: -
j_call: TRBJ1-1
v_call: TRBV7-9
cdr3_nt: TGTGCCAGCACCGAAGGGGGCACTGAAGCTTTCTTT
cdr3_aa: CASTEGGTEAFF

d_call: -
clone_size: -
j_call: TRBJ2-7
v_call: TRBV7-4
cdr3_nt: TGTGCCAGCAGCCCAGCGTCCTACGAGCAGTACTTC
cdr3_aa: CASSPASYEQYF

d_call: TRBD2
clone_size: -
j_call: TRBJ2-3
v_call: TRBV4-1
cdr3_nt: TGCGCCAGCAGCCGACTAGCGGGAGGGCCCGATACGCAGTATTTT
cdr3_aa: CASSRLAGGPDTQYF

d_call: TRBD1
clone_size: -
j_call: TRBJ2-1
v_call: TRBV7-8
cdr3_nt: TGTGCCAGCAGCTTGGTCCTAGGGACAGGGGTCGGTGAGCAGTTCTTC
cdr3_aa: CASSLVLGTGVGEQFF

d_call: TRBD2
clone_size: once
j_call: TRBJ2-3
v_call: TRBV9
cdr3_nt: TGTGCCAGCGGGGACCATCAGCGGGACGGCACAGATACGCAGTATTTT
cdr3_aa: CASGDHQRDGTDTQYF

d_call: -
clone_size: -
j_call: TRBJ2-1
v_call: TRBV9
cdr3_nt: TGTGCCAGCAGCGTAGGAGGTCAAGGGTTGTCCAATGAGCAGTTCTTC
cdr3_aa: CASSVGGQGLSNEQFF

d_call: -
clone_size: -
j_call: TRBJ2-5
v_call: TRBV29-1
cdr3_nt: TGCAGCGTTGAATCAGCCGGGGACACCAGAGGGGAGACCCAGTACTTC
cdr3_aa: CSVESAGDTRGETQYF

d_call: TRBD2
clone_size: -
j_call: TRBJ2-1
v_call: TRBV7-2
cdr3_nt: TGTGCCAGCAGCCCAGGGACTAGCGGGAGATATGAGCAGTTCTTC
cdr3_aa: CASSPGTSGRYEQFF

d_call: TRBD1
clone_size: -
j_call: TRBJ2-7
v_call: TRBV4-1
cdr3_nt: TGCGCCAGCAGCTTCATTCCCGGGACAGGCGTCTACGAGCAGTACTTC
cdr3_aa: CASSFIPGTGVYEQYF

d_call: -
clone_size: -
j_call: TRBJ2-1
v_call: TRBV4-1
cdr3_nt: TGCGCCAGCACCCACCGGTCCGAGAGTATCGATGAGCAGTTCTTC
cdr3_aa: CASTHRSESIDEQFF

d_call: TRBD2
clone_size: -
j_call: TRBJ2-3
v_call: TRBV11-2
cdr3_nt: TGTGCCAGCAGCGATCTATTACTAGCGGGAGTCCCAGATACGCAGTATTTT
cdr3_aa: CASSDLLLAGVPDTQYF

d_call: -
clone_size: -
j_call: TRBJ1-2
v_call: TRBV27
cdr3_nt: TGTGCCAGCAGTTTTTCTCCAACGGGCGGCTACACCTTC
cdr3_aa: CASSFSPTGGYTF

d_call: -
clone_size: -
j_call: TRBJ1-1
v_call: TRBV5-6
cdr3_nt: TGTGCCAGCAGCTCCTCAGAAGCAGGGGTGAACACTGAAGCTTTCTTT
cdr3_aa: CASSSSEAGVNTEAFF